This T cell receptor (beta chain) appears in the sequencing data of a study of blood T cell repertoires in COVID-19. About the research overall: The study drew acute and convalescent COVID-19 samples from the United States, Italy and Spain. The cDNA or gDNA used as material had been derived from T cells, B-cell-depleted T cells, or PBMCs.

In the original workflow: Researchers report that nucleated cell counts were estimated from reference gene primer amplification. Measured with immunoSEQ multiplex PCR; TCRdb has only the in-frame clones, and not every one. Clone size and the V and J calls come from that table; the DNA yielded D and trimming. The sample has about 170,000 clones, 80% to 85% seen once. The CDR3 is 17 residues long. Trimming took off 0 bases at V and 5 bases at J, with 15 bases between the two ends. CDR1 SGHRS and CDR2 YFSETQ come from the germline V gene. The chain combines TRBV5-1 with TRBJ1-6; D possibly corresponds to TRBD1 (6 bases). This sequence originates from a man aged 18 to 29 with active or convalescent COVID-19. The sequenced sample was peripheral blood. The chain's CDR3 is CASSLVRSQGDNSPLHF. Written as DNA, the CDR3 is TGCGCCAGCAGCTTGGTTCGCTCACAGGGAGATAATTCACCCCTCCACTTT.